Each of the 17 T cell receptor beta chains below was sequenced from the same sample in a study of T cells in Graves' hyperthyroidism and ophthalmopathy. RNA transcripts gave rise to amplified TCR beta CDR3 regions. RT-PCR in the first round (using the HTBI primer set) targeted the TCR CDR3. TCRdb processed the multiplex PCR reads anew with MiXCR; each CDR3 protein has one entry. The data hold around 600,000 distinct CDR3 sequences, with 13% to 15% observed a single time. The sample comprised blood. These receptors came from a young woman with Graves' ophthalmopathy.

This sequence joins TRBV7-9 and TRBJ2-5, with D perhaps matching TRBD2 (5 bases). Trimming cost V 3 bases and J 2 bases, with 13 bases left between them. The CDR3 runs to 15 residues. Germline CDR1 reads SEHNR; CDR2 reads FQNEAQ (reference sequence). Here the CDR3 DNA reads TGTGCCAGCAGCTTTGGTGGAAGCGGTCAAGAGACCCAGTACTTC. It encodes CASSFGGSGQETQYF.

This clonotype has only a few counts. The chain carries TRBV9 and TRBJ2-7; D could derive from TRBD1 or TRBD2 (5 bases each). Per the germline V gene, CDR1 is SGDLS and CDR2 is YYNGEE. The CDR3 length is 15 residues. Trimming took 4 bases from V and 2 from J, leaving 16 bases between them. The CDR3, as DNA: TGTGCCAGCAGCCCAACCGGGGCTGTAACCTACGAGCAGTACTTC. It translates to CASSPTGAVTYEQYF.

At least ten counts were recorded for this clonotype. The CDR3 spells CSVERVVYSPQETQYF. The CDR3 DNA follows: TGCAGCGTTGAGAGGGTAGTATATTCGCCTCAAGAGACCCAGTACTTC. The rearrangement uses TRBV29-1 and TRBJ2-5; D is possibly TRBD2 (5 bases). The CDR3 sequence is 16 residues long. The V end was cut by 3 bases, the J end by 2 bases, with 19 bases between. Per germline, CDR1 SQVTM and CDR2 ANQGSEA.

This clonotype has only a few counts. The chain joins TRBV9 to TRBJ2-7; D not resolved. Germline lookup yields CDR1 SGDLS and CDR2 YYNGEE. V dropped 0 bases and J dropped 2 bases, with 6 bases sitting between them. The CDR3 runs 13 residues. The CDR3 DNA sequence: TGTGCCAGCAGCGTAGCGTCTGCCTACGAGCAGTACTTC. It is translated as CASSVASAYEQYF.

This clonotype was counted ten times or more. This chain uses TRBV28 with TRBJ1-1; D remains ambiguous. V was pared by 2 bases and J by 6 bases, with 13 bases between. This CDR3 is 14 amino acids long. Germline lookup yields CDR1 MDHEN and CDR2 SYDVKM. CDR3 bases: TGTGCCAGCAGTTTACAGGCCCCCATCCCTGAAGCTTTCTTT. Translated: CASSLQAPIPEAFF.

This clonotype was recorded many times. The CDR3 is CASSSRAGNQPQHF. CDR3 nucleotide sequence: TGTGCCAGCAGTAGTCGTGCAGGGAATCAGCCCCAGCATTTT. The J gene is TRBJ1-5, the V gene TRBV27; TRBD1 might be the D (5 bases). The ends were cut back, 5 bases at V and 4 bases at J, with 12 bases in the middle. This CDR3 region has 14 residues. Germline CDR1 MNHEY, CDR2 SMNVEV (reference sequence).

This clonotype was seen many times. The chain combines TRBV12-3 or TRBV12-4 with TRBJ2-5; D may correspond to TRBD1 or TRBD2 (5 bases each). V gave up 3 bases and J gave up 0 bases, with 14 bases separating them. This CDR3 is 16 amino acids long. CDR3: CASSLFEGINQETQYF. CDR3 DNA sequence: TGTGCCAGCAGTTTGTTCGAGGGGATAAACCAAGAGACCCAGTACTTC.

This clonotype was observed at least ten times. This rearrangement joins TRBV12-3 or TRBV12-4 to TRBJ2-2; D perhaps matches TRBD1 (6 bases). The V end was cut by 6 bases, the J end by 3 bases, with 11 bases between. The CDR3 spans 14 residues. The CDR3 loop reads CASRGDIHTGELFF. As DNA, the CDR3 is TGTGCCAGCAGGGGGGACATTCACACCGGGGAGCTGTTTTTT.

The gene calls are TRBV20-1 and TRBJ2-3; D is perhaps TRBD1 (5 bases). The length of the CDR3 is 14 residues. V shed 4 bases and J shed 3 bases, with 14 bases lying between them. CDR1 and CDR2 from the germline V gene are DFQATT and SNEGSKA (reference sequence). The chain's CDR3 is CSANGAQVTDTQYF. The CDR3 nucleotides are TGCAGTGCTAATGGGGCTCAGGTGACAGATACGCAGTATTTT.

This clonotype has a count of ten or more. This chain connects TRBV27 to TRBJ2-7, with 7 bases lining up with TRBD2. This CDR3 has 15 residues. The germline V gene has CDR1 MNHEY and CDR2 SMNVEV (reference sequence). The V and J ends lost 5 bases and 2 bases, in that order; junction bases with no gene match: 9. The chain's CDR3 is CASSPSISGTYEQYF. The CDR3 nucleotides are TGTGCCAGCAGTCCCTCCATCAGCGGGACCTACGAGCAGTACTTC.

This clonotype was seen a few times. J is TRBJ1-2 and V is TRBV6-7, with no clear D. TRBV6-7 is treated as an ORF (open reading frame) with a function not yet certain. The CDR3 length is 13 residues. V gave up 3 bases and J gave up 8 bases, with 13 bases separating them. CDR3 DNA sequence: TGTGCCAGCAGTTATATCCCACTGAAGGGCTACACCTTC. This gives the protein CASSYIPLKGYTF.

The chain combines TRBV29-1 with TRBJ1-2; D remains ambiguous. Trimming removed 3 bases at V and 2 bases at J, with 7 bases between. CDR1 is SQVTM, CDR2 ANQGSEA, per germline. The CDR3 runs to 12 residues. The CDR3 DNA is TGCAGCGTTGACCGGTCCAACTATGGCTACACCTTC. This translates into CSVDRSNYGYTF.

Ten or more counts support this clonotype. CDR3 residues: CASSLEFSYEQYF. DNA for the CDR3: TGTGCCAGCAGCCTGGAATTCTCCTACGAGCAGTACTTC. This chain joins TRBV3-1 and TRBJ2-7; D is ambiguous. The length of the CDR3 is 13 residues. Germline CDR1 and CDR2: LGHDT and YNNKEL (reference sequence). Trimming shortened V by 4 bases and J by 0 bases, and 7 bases separated the two germline ends.

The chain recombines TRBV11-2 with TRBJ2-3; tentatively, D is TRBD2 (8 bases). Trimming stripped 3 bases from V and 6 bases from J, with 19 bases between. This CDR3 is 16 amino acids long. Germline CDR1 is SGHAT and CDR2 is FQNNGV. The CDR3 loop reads CASSFEGAGGRDTQYF. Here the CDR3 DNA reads TGTGCCAGCAGCTTCGAGGGGGCGGGAGGCAGGGATACGCAGTATTTT.

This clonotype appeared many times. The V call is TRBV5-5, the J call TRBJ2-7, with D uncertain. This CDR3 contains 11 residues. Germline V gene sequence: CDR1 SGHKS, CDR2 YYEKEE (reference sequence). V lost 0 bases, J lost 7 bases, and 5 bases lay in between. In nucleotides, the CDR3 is TGTGCCAGCAGCTTGGGAGCGGAGCAGTACTTC. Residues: CASSLGAEQYF.

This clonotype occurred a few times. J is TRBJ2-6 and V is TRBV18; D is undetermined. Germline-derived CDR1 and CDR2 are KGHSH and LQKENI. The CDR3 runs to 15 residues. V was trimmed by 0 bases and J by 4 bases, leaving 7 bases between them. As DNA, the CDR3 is TGTGCCAGCTCACCACCGGGGTTAGGGGCCAACGTCCTGACTTTC. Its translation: CASSPPGLGANVLTF.

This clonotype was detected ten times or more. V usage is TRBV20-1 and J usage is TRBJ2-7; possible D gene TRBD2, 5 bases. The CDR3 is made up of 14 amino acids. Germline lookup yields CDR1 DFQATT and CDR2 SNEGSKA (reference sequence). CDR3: CSLGKAGVYYEQYF. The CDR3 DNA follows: TGCAGCTTAGGCAAGGCCGGGGTGTACTACGAGCAGTACTTC.